The 6 T cell receptor beta chains below come from one sample, sequenced in a study of T cell repertoires in cytomegalovirus infection. These receptors have no known antigen. TCRdb re-derived calls from the reads in MiXCR, one entry per CDR3 protein. The sample has approximately 770,000 distinct CDR3 sequences; approximately 32% are singletons. The sample consisted of cultured CD8+ T cells from PBMCs, taken from culture after CMV antigen stimulation. These receptors all stem from a human donor in good health (CMV status not recorded). Some clones in this sample may be carry-over from other donors' samples.

The chain is built from TRBV4-1 and TRBJ2-1; D gene uncertain. Between the trimmed V and J ends, which lost 0 bases and 4 bases, there was a span of 7 bases. This CDR3 has 14 residues. The germline V gene has CDR1 MGHRA and CDR2 YSYEKL. The CDR3 sequence: CASSQEYLYNEQFF. The DNA for the CDR3 is TGCGCCAGCAGCCAAGAATATTTGTACAATGAGCAGTTCTTC.

This clonotype turned up a few times. The V call is TRBV25-1, the J call TRBJ1-2; D is unresolved. The germline gives CDR1 MGHDK, CDR2 SYGVNS. Trimming stripped 1 base from V and 6 bases from J, with 21 bases between. The CDR3 is 17 residues long. The DNA of the CDR3 is TGTGCCAGCAGTGAATCGCAAACCCAGGCTTGGTTAGATGGCTACACCTTC. Its translation: CASSESQTQAWLDGYTF.

This clonotype showed up many times. The gene calls are TRBV6-1 and TRBJ2-7, with D possibly matching TRBD2 (6 bases). Looked up from germline, CDR1 is MNHNS and CDR2 is SASEGT. The CDR3 runs to 15 residues. Trimming took off 1 base at V and 0 bases at J, with 10 bases between the two ends. The CDR3 protein is CASSEGGESSYEQYV. The CDR3 nucleotides are TGTGCCAGCAGTGAAGGGGGGGAGAGCTCCTACGAGCAGTACGTC.

V usage is TRBV6-8 and J usage is TRBJ1-1; D is undetermined. CDR3 size: 13 residues. The germline gives CDR1 MNHGY, CDR2 SAAAGT. Trimming cost V 2 bases and J 10 bases, with 14 bases left between them. CDR3: CASSYLTEGRAFF. CDR3 nucleotides: TGTGCCAGCAGTTACCTGACGGAGGGAAGAGCTTTCTTT.

The chain combines TRBV4-3 with TRBJ1-5, with D uncertain. V lost 3 bases, J lost 4 bases, and 10 bases lay in between. Germline loops: CDR1 LGHNA, CDR2 YSLEER. This CDR3 has 14 residues. The CDR3 sequence is CASSQTTLNQPQHF. The CDR3 nucleotides read TGCGCCAGCAGCCAGACTACCCTTAATCAGCCCCAGCATTTT.

The V gene is TRBV10-3, the J gene TRBJ2-7; D is unresolved. V lost 4 bases and J lost 0, with 10 bases in between. CDR1 and CDR2 (germline): ENHRY, SYGVKD. The CDR3 is made up of 14 amino acids. As DNA, the CDR3 is TGTGCCATCAGTGCCGACGGATCCTCCTACGAGCAGTACGTC. Its translation: CAISADGSSYEQYV.